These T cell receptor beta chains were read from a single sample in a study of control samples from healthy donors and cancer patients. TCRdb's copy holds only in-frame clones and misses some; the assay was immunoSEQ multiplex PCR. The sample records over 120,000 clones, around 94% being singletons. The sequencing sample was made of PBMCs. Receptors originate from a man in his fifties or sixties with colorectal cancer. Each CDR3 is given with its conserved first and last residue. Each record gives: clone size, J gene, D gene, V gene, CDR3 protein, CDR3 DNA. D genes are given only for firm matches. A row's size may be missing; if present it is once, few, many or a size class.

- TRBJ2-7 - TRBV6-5 CASTPRVYYEQYF TGTGCCAGCACGCCCCGGGTTTACTACGAGCAGTACTTC
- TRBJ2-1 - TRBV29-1 CSVEGRNNEQFF TGCAGCGTTGAGGGACGTAACAATGAGCAGTTCTTC
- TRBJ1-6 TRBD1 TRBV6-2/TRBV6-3 CASSLGQGGSSYNSPLHF TGTGCCAGCAGCCTCGGACAGGGGGGATCCTCCTATAATTCACCCCTCCACTTT
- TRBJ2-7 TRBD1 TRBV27 CASSMGQGASYEQYF TGTGCCAGCAGTATGGGACAGGGAGCGTCCTACGAGCAGTACTTC
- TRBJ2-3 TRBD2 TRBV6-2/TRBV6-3 CASSAGTSGDTQYF TGTGCCAGCAGCGCCGGGACTAGCGGAGATACGCAGTATTTT
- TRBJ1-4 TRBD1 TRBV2 CASRVGGQINEKLFF TGTGCCAGCAGGGTAGGGGGCCAGATCAATGAAAAACTGTTTTTT
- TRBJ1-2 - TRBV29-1 CSVQSPNYGYTF TGCAGCGTCCAGTCACCTAACTATGGCTACACCTTC
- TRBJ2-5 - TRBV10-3 CAISEFEVEETQYF TGTGCCATCAGTGAGTTCGAGGTCGAAGAGACCCAGTACTTC
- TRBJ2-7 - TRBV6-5 CASSGPTTYEQYF TGTGCCAGCTCGGGGCCTACCACCTACGAGCAGTACTTC
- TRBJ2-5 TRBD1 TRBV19 CASSLGTGVTAQETQYF TGTGCCAGTAGTCTAGGGACAGGGGTCACAGCCCAAGAGACCCAGTACTTC
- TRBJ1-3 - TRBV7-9 CASSPRTDLGNTIYF TGTGCCAGCAGCCCAAGGACGGACCTCGGAAACACCATATATTTT
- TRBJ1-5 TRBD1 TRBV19 CASTWDRAVSQPQHF TGTGCCAGTACGTGGGACAGGGCAGTCTCTCAGCCCCAGCATTTT
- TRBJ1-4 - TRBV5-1 CASSLVHGAATNEKLFF TGCGCCAGCAGCTTGGTGCACGGAGCCGCAACTAATGAAAAACTGTTTTTT
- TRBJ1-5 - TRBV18 CASSPSGPQPQHF TGTGCCAGCTCACCTTCAGGTCCTCAGCCCCAGCATTTT
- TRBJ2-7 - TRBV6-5 CASSYSRSYEQYF TGTGCCAGCAGTTACTCCCGATCCTACGAGCAGTACTTC
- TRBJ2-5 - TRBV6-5 CASSYSQGRLETQYF TGTGCCAGCAGTTACTCGCAGGGGCGTCTTGAGACCCAGTACTTC
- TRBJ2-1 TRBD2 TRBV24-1 CATSVQAGGFGEQFF TGTGCCACCAGTGTTCAAGCGGGGGGATTTGGAGAGCAGTTCTTC
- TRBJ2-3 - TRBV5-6 CASSLLAGNTDTQYF TGTGCCAGCAGCCTCTTGGCGGGAAACACAGATACGCAGTATTTT
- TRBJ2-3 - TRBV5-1 CASSLVRATDTQYF TGCGCCAGCAGCTTGGTCAGGGCCACAGATACGCAGTATTTT
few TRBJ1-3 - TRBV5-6 CASTGNGNTIYF TGTGCCAGTACAGGGAACGGAAACACCATATATTTT
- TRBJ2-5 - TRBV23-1 CASSQSGDQGVCGETQYF TGCGCCAGCAGTCAATCGGGGGACCAGGGAGTGTGCGGCGAGACCCAGTACTTC
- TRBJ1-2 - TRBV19 CASSIDLSWGSYNYGYTF TGTGCCAGTAGTATAGATCTATCATGGGGGTCTTATAACTATGGCTACACCTTC
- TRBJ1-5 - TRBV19 CASSISEAGQPQHF TGTGCCAGTAGTATATCGGAAGCGGGTCAGCCCCAGCATTTT
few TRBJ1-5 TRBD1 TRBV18 CASSRTGGNQPQHF TGTGCCAGCTCACGGACAGGGGGCAATCAGCCCCAGCATTTT
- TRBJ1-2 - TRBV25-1 CASSDGGYTF TGTGCCAGCAGTGACGGCGGCTACACCTTC
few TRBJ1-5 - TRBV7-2 CASSLAGTTNQPQHF TGTGCCAGCAGCTTAGCCGGGACTACCAATCAGCCCCAGCATTTT
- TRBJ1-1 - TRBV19 CASMPAGAQYTEAFF TGTGCCAGTATGCCGGCAGGGGCGCAGTACACTGAAGCTTTCTTT
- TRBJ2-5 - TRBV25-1 CASSEFRDQETQYF TGTGCCAGCAGTGAGTTTAGGGACCAAGAGACCCAGTACTTC
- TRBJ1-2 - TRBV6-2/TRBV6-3 CASSFRGVGTTNYGYTF TGTGCCAGCAGTTTTCGAGGGGTTGGGACAACTAACTATGGCTACACCTTC
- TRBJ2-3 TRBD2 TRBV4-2 CASSRQRGDGDTQYF TGTGCCAGCAGCCGACAGCGGGGGGATGGAGATACGCAGTATTTT
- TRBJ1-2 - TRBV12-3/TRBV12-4 CASSLRGASGYTF TGTGCCAGCAGTTTAAGGGGGGCTAGCGGCTACACCTTC
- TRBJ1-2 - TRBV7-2 CASSPATAQSYGYTF TGTGCCAGCAGCCCAGCAACGGCCCAAAGCTATGGCTACACCTTC
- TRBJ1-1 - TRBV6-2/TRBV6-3 CASSPIGDTEAFF TGTGCCAGCAGCCCAATAGGGGACACTGAAGCTTTCTTT
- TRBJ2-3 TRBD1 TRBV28 CASSTPGTDTDTQYF TGTGCCAGCAGTACTCCCGGGACAGACACAGATACGCAGTATTTT
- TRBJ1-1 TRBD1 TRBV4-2 CASSQDPDGTGEENTEAFF TGTGCCAGCAGCCAAGATCCCGACGGGACAGGGGAGGAGAACACTGAAGCTTTCTTT
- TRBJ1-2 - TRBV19 CASRETGLYGYTF TGTGCCAGCCGGGAAACAGGTCTCTATGGCTACACCTTC
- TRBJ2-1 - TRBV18 CASSPPGVSYNEQFF TGTGCCAGCTCACCCCCCGGGGTCTCCTACAATGAGCAGTTCTTC
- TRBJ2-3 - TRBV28 CASSSPGGADTQYF TGTGCCAGCAGTTCCCCGGGGGGCGCAGATACGCAGTATTTT
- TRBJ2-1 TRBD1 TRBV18 CASSPGTDEQFF TGTGCCAGCTCACCTGGGACAGATGAGCAGTTCTTC
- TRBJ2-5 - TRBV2 CASSQDQETQYF TGTGCCAGCAGTCAAGACCAAGAGACCCAGTACTTC
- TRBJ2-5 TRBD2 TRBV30 CAWSGGAETQYF TGTGCCTGGAGCGGGGGGGCAGAGACCCAGTACTTC
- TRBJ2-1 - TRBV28 CASSNRDRQEYNEQFF TGTGCCAGCAGTAACCGGGACCGACAAGAATACAATGAGCAGTTCTTC
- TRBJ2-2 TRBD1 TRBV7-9 CASSSRTGLTGELFF TGTGCCAGCAGCTCCAGGACAGGGTTGACCGGGGAGCTGTTTTTT
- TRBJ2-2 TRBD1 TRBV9 CASSDNPGGRRNTGELFF TGTGCCAGCAGCGACAACCCAGGGGGAAGACGAAACACCGGGGAGCTGTTTTTT
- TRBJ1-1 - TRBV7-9 CASSLLGQMNTEAFF TGTGCCAGCAGCTTATTAGGACAGATGAACACTGAAGCTTTCTTT
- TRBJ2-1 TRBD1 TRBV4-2 CASSQPGQGGYNEQFF TGTGCCAGCAGCCAACCCGGACAGGGGGGATACAATGAGCAGTTCTTC
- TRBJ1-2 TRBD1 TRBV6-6 CASRNFRDRKDYGYTF TGTGCCAGCAGGAATTTCCGGGACAGAAAAGACTATGGCTACACCTTC
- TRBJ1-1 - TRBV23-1 CASSPGRRMNTEAFF TGCGCCAGCAGTCCGGGAAGGCGGATGAACACTGAAGCTTTCTTT
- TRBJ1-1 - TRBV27 CASSLFGGEGLAFF TGTGCCAGCAGTTTATTTGGGGGGGAGGGATTAGCTTTCTTT
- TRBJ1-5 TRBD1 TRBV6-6 CASSPGQAWGNQPQHF TGTGCCAGCAGTCCCGGACAGGCCTGGGGCAATCAGCCCCAGCATTTT
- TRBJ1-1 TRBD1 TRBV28 CASSFPGQGTGEAFF TGTGCCAGCAGTTTTCCGGGACAGGGGACGGGTGAAGCTTTCTTT
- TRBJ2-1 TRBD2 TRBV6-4 CASSAGTSGGFEQFF TGTGCCAGCAGTGCCGGGACTAGCGGGGGTTTTGAGCAGTTCTTC